This T cell receptor (beta chain) emerged from a study of shared clonotypes between healthy human individuals. General study findings and limits: The represented genetic and exposure-history diversity was limited by the small number of donors. Estimated richness was generally greater in naive than memory subsets.

Using immunoSEQ multiplex PCR, the repertoire was profiled, and TCRdb retains in-frame clones only, with some absent. This sample has about 670,000 clones; around 72% occur once, and the top ten carry 1.5% to 2%. V shed 0 bases, J shed 7 bases, and the junction held 3 bases outside the gene matches. Germline V gene lookup returns CDR1 MNHEY and CDR2 SVGAGI. The CDR3 consists of 15 residues. This clone has only a few counts. Antigen: not known. The TCR originated in a woman aged 30 to 39 in good health. The chain combines TRBV6-5 with TRBJ1-2, with 12 bases lining up with TRBD1. The specimen was memory CD4+ T cells sorted from blood. Subset reported: CD45RA-negative fraction. DNA of the CDR3: TGTGCCAGCAGTTACTCGAAGGGACAGGGGGCTGGCTACACCTTC. Translation gives CASSYSKGQGAGYTF.